Listed below are T cell receptor beta chains from one sample, sequenced in a study of cytomegalovirus exposure and HLA in healthy donors. This table comes from immunoSEQ multiplex PCR, and its TCRdb copy is limited to in-frame clones, with some not included. The data show over 250,000 clones, roughly 90% seen once. The specimen sequenced was PBMCs. Receptor source: a man in his forties in good health and CMV-seropositive. The CDR3 runs from the conserved cysteine through the conserved F or W. The D gene is left open where the match is weak. The size field is filled for only some rows; it gives once, few, many or a size class.

cdr3_aa: CASSLASSDEQFF
cdr3_nt: TGTGCCAGCAGCTTAGCTTCTAGCGATGAGCAGTTCTTC
clone_size: NA
v_call: TRBV7-9
d_call: NA
j_call: TRBJ2-1

cdr3_aa: CASSPLRTGGANTGELFF
cdr3_nt: TGTGCCAGCTCACCCCTTCGGACAGGGGGCGCGAACACCGGGGAGCTGTTTTTT
clone_size: NA
v_call: TRBV18
d_call: TRBD1
j_call: TRBJ2-2

cdr3_aa: CASSETGQGFYGYTF
cdr3_nt: TGTGCCAGCTCCGAGACGGGACAGGGGTTCTATGGCTACACCTTC
clone_size: NA
v_call: TRBV18
d_call: TRBD1
j_call: TRBJ1-2

cdr3_aa: CASSPPSRIYEQYF
cdr3_nt: TGTGCCAGCAGCCCTCCTTCGCGCATCTACGAGCAGTACTTC
clone_size: NA
v_call: TRBV28
d_call: NA
j_call: TRBJ2-7

cdr3_aa: CASSDTYTGELFF
cdr3_nt: TGTGCCAGCAGCGACACCTACACCGGGGAGCTGTTTTTT
clone_size: once
v_call: TRBV7-9
d_call: NA
j_call: TRBJ2-2

cdr3_aa: CASSLSYEANTEAFF
cdr3_nt: TGTGCCAGCAGCTTATCATACGAGGCGAACACTGAAGCTTTCTTT
clone_size: NA
v_call: TRBV7-3
d_call: NA
j_call: TRBJ1-1

cdr3_aa: CASSLYTETQYF
cdr3_nt: TGTGCCAGCAGTTTATACACAGAGACCCAGTACTTC
clone_size: NA
v_call: TRBV27
d_call: NA
j_call: TRBJ2-5

cdr3_aa: CASSYSTQGAFEQYF
cdr3_nt: TGTGCCAGCAGTTACTCGACGCAGGGGGCGTTTGAGCAGTACTTC
clone_size: once
v_call: TRBV6-5
d_call: TRBD1
j_call: TRBJ2-7

cdr3_aa: CASNDRGWNTIYF
cdr3_nt: TGTGCCAGTAACGACCGGGGGTGGAACACCATATATTTT
clone_size: NA
v_call: TRBV19
d_call: NA
j_call: TRBJ1-3

cdr3_aa: CASTSPDRGHTGELFF
cdr3_nt: TGTGCCAGCACCTCACCGGACAGGGGACACACCGGGGAGCTGTTTTTT
clone_size: NA
v_call: TRBV6-6
d_call: TRBD1
j_call: TRBJ2-2

cdr3_aa: CASSTRGDQPQHF
cdr3_nt: TGTGCCAGTAGTACTAGGGGTGATCAGCCCCAGCATTTT
clone_size: NA
v_call: TRBV19
d_call: NA
j_call: TRBJ1-5

cdr3_aa: CASSPGTGFTGELFF
cdr3_nt: TGTGCCAGTAGTCCGGGGACAGGGTTCACCGGGGAGCTGTTTTTT
clone_size: NA
v_call: TRBV19
d_call: TRBD1
j_call: TRBJ2-2

cdr3_aa: CASSLSGKETQYF
cdr3_nt: TGTGCCAGCAGTTTAAGCGGAAAAGAGACCCAGTACTTC
clone_size: NA
v_call: TRBV28
d_call: NA
j_call: TRBJ2-5

cdr3_aa: CASRGQGEPNEKLFF
cdr3_nt: TGTGCCAGCAGGGGACAGGGGGAACCAAATGAAAAACTGTTTTTT
clone_size: NA
v_call: TRBV2
d_call: TRBD1
j_call: TRBJ1-4

cdr3_aa: CASSLTREETQYF
cdr3_nt: TGTGCCAGCAGCTTGACTAGAGAAGAGACCCAGTACTTC
clone_size: NA
v_call: TRBV11-2
d_call: NA
j_call: TRBJ2-5

cdr3_aa: CASSIAGTGDQPQHF
cdr3_nt: TGTGCCAGTAGTATAGCCGGGACAGGGGATCAGCCCCAGCATTTT
clone_size: NA
v_call: TRBV19
d_call: TRBD1
j_call: TRBJ1-5

cdr3_aa: CASSRNVAQYF
cdr3_nt: TGCGCCAGCAGCCGGAATGTAGCGCAGTACTTC
clone_size: NA
v_call: TRBV4-3
d_call: NA
j_call: TRBJ2-5

cdr3_aa: CASSPRTSGDEQYF
cdr3_nt: TGTGCCAGCAGTCCCCGGACTAGCGGTGACGAGCAGTACTTC
clone_size: few
v_call: TRBV27
d_call: TRBD2
j_call: TRBJ2-7

cdr3_aa: CASSLADNTDTQYF
cdr3_nt: TGTGCCAGCAGCTTAGCGGACAACACAGATACGCAGTATTTT
clone_size: NA
v_call: TRBV7-9
d_call: NA
j_call: TRBJ2-3

cdr3_aa: CASTNRGGTDTQYF
cdr3_nt: TGTGCCAGCACTAATAGAGGGGGAACGGATACGCAGTATTTT
clone_size: NA
v_call: TRBV27
d_call: NA
j_call: TRBJ2-3

cdr3_aa: CASRKHSMTYEQYF
cdr3_nt: TGTGCCAGCAGAAAGCACAGCATGACCTACGAGCAGTACTTC
clone_size: NA
v_call: TRBV28
d_call: NA
j_call: TRBJ2-7

cdr3_aa: CAITGDDSLEQYF
cdr3_nt: TGTGCCATCACCGGAGACGATTCTCTCGAGCAGTACTTC
clone_size: NA
v_call: TRBV10-3
d_call: NA
j_call: TRBJ2-7

cdr3_aa: CASSQEGRSGQPQHF
cdr3_nt: TGCGCCAGCAGCCAAGAAGGCAGGTCTGGACAGCCCCAGCATTTT
clone_size: NA
v_call: TRBV4-1
d_call: NA
j_call: TRBJ1-5

cdr3_aa: CASAGQGGSYEQYF
cdr3_nt: TGCGCCAGCGCGGGTCAGGGGGGTTCCTACGAGCAGTACTTC
clone_size: NA
v_call: TRBV5-1
d_call: NA
j_call: TRBJ2-7

cdr3_aa: CASSLEEQGVRETQYF
cdr3_nt: TGTGCCAGCAGCTTGGAGGAACAGGGGGTACGAGAGACCCAGTACTTC
clone_size: NA
v_call: TRBV7-9
d_call: TRBD1
j_call: TRBJ2-5

cdr3_aa: CASSLQGSSYNEQFF
cdr3_nt: TGTGCCAGCAGCCTCCAGGGTAGCTCCTACAATGAGCAGTTCTTC
clone_size: NA
v_call: TRBV7-9
d_call: NA
j_call: TRBJ2-1

cdr3_aa: CAISESERDTQYF
cdr3_nt: TGTGCCATCAGTGAGTCGGAGCGGGATACGCAGTATTTT
clone_size: NA
v_call: TRBV10-3
d_call: NA
j_call: TRBJ2-3

cdr3_aa: CTSSQGLASYNEQFF
cdr3_nt: TGCACCAGCAGCCAAGGGCTTGCCTCCTACAATGAGCAGTTCTTC
clone_size: NA
v_call: TRBV1
d_call: NA
j_call: TRBJ2-1

cdr3_aa: CATSTLAGPYEQYF
cdr3_nt: TGTGCCACCAGCACCCTAGCGGGACCCTACGAGCAGTACTTC
clone_size: NA
v_call: TRBV15
d_call: TRBD2
j_call: TRBJ2-7

cdr3_aa: CASSLSGRSGDEQFF
cdr3_nt: TGTGCCAGCAGCCTCAGCGGGAGGTCCGGGGATGAGCAGTTCTTC
clone_size: NA
v_call: TRBV28
d_call: TRBD2
j_call: TRBJ2-1

cdr3_aa: CASSSGLADTDTQYF
cdr3_nt: TGTGCCAGCAGTTCCGGACTAGCTGACACAGATACGCAGTATTTT
clone_size: NA
v_call: TRBV27
d_call: TRBD2
j_call: TRBJ2-3

cdr3_aa: CASSTRTWYNNNEQFF
cdr3_nt: TGTGCCAGCAGCACCCGGACTTGGTACAACAACAATGAGCAGTTCTTC
clone_size: NA
v_call: TRBV4-2
d_call: NA
j_call: TRBJ2-1

cdr3_aa: CASSQAGVGNNEQFF
cdr3_nt: TGTGCCAGCAGCCAAGCGGGAGTTGGAAACAATGAGCAGTTCTTC
clone_size: NA
v_call: TRBV4-2
d_call: NA
j_call: TRBJ2-1

cdr3_aa: CASSIGLAGDYEQYF
cdr3_nt: TGTGCCAGCAGTATCGGACTAGCGGGGGACTACGAGCAGTACTTC
clone_size: NA
v_call: TRBV27
d_call: TRBD2
j_call: TRBJ2-7

cdr3_aa: CASRAVSSYEQYF
cdr3_nt: TGTGCCAGCAGGGCGGTGAGCTCCTACGAGCAGTACTTC
clone_size: NA
v_call: TRBV2
d_call: NA
j_call: TRBJ2-7

cdr3_aa: CASSDRASGTYEQYF
cdr3_nt: TGTGCCAGCAGTGATAGGGCTAGCGGAACCTACGAGCAGTACTTC
clone_size: NA
v_call: TRBV2
d_call: TRBD2
j_call: TRBJ2-7

cdr3_aa: CASSYSGQGEKLFF
cdr3_nt: TGTGCCAGCAGTTACTCAGGACAAGGGGAAAAACTGTTTTTT
clone_size: NA
v_call: TRBV6-5
d_call: NA
j_call: TRBJ1-4

cdr3_aa: CASSYGREGSYNEQFF
cdr3_nt: TGTGCCAGCAGTTACGGCCGGGAGGGCTCCTACAATGAGCAGTTCTTC
clone_size: NA
v_call: TRBV6-5
d_call: TRBD2
j_call: TRBJ2-1

cdr3_aa: CASSKDRISYEQYF
cdr3_nt: TGCGCCAGCAGCAAGGACAGGATCTCCTACGAGCAGTACTTC
clone_size: NA
v_call: TRBV5-1
d_call: TRBD1
j_call: TRBJ2-7

cdr3_aa: CASSLEQKGHTEAFF
cdr3_nt: TGTGCCAGCAGCTTAGAACAGAAGGGGCACACTGAAGCTTTCTTT
clone_size: NA
v_call: TRBV11-2
d_call: NA
j_call: TRBJ1-1

cdr3_aa: CASSESNLNTEAFF
cdr3_nt: TGTGCCAGCAGTGAATCAAACTTGAACACTGAAGCTTTCTTT
clone_size: NA
v_call: TRBV6-4
d_call: NA
j_call: TRBJ1-1

cdr3_aa: CASSGLAGGPRTDTQYF
cdr3_nt: TGTGCCAGCAGCGGACTAGCGGGAGGGCCGCGCACAGATACGCAGTATTTT
clone_size: once
v_call: TRBV4-2
d_call: TRBD2
j_call: TRBJ2-3

cdr3_aa: CASRTGGGDTQYF
cdr3_nt: TGTGCCAGCCGGACAGGGGGCGGCGATACGCAGTATTTT
clone_size: few
v_call: TRBV18
d_call: TRBD1
j_call: TRBJ2-3

cdr3_aa: CASSTPRTSQETQYF
cdr3_nt: TGTGCCAGCAGCACTCCCCGGACTAGCCAAGAGACCCAGTACTTC
clone_size: NA
v_call: TRBV5-4
d_call: TRBD2
j_call: TRBJ2-5

cdr3_aa: CASSPGQAQETQYF
cdr3_nt: TGTGCCAGCAGTCCTGGACAGGCCCAAGAGACCCAGTACTTC
clone_size: NA
v_call: TRBV28
d_call: TRBD1
j_call: TRBJ2-5

cdr3_aa: CASSHLGQGNTEAFF
cdr3_nt: TGTGCCAGCAGCCACCTGGGACAGGGGAACACTGAAGCTTTCTTT
clone_size: few
v_call: TRBV7-9
d_call: TRBD1
j_call: TRBJ1-1

cdr3_aa: CAISQTGRELSFQETQYF
cdr3_nt: TGTGCCATCAGCCAAACTGGGCGGGAGCTGAGCTTCCAAGAGACCCAGTACTTC
clone_size: NA
v_call: TRBV10-3
d_call: TRBD2
j_call: TRBJ2-5

cdr3_aa: CASIRIGGINQPQHF
cdr3_nt: TGTGCCAGCATACGGATAGGGGGTATCAATCAGCCCCAGCATTTT
clone_size: once
v_call: TRBV28
d_call: NA
j_call: TRBJ1-5

cdr3_aa: CGLAGDNEQFF
cdr3_nt: TGTGGACTAGCGGGAGATAATGAGCAGTTCTTC
clone_size: once
v_call: TRBV2
d_call: TRBD2
j_call: TRBJ2-1